Below, 5 T cell receptor beta chains from the same sample are listed, as sequenced in a study of shared clonotypes between healthy human individuals. The data were produced by immunoSEQ multiplex PCR, yet TCRdb's version contains in-frame clones alone and is incomplete. The sample has some 1,100,000 clones; about 84% are singletons. Sequencing was performed on memory CD4+ T cells from PBMCs. Subset of the sample: CD45RA-negative fraction. The receptors were sampled from a man aged 18 to 30 in good health. Some clones in this sample may be carry-over from other donors' samples.

This rearrangement joins TRBV7-2 to TRBJ2-1; 11 positions match TRBD2. V was clipped by 3 bases and J by 6 bases; unmatched bases: 4. The CDR3 has 15 residues. In germline, CDR1 is SGHTA, CDR2 FQGNSA. CDR3 region: CASSLWLAGGNEQFF. The CDR3 DNA follows: TGTGCCAGCAGCTTGTGGCTAGCGGGAGGCAATGAGCAGTTCTTC.

The table lists this clone with a few counts. The CDR3 nucleotides are TGCGCCAGCAGCCAAGATTATATAGGGAATGAGCAGTTCTTC. As protein: CASSQDYIGNEQFF. This chain links TRBV4-3 with TRBJ2-1; D is unresolved. Trimming shortened V by 0 bases and J by 7 bases, and 10 bases separated the two germline ends. Germline lookup yields CDR1 LGHNA and CDR2 YSLEER. The CDR3 length is 14 residues.

The rearrangement joins TRBV5-6 to TRBJ2-7, with 8 bases aligning to TRBD1. There are 14 residues in the CDR3. From germline, CDR1 is SGHDT and CDR2 YYEEEE. The V and J ends lost 2 bases and 5 bases, in that order; junction bases with no gene match: 6. CDR3 sequence (DNA): TGTGCCAGCAGCTTTGGCAGGGGGCACGACGAGCAGTACTTC. Translation: CASSFGRGHDEQYF.

This clone was observed a few times. The V call is TRBV5-4, the J call TRBJ2-7; 7 bases are shared with TRBD1. J lost 3 bases, V lost 3 bases, and 6 bases had no gene match. The germline V gene has CDR1 SGHNT and CDR2 YYREEE (reference sequence). This CDR3 has 14 amino acids. The CDR3 loop is CASSSGQARYEQYF. The CDR3 region has the DNA TGTGCCAGCAGCTCCGGACAGGCGCGCTACGAGCAGTACTTC.

V gene TRBV10-3 combines with J gene TRBJ1-3; no definite D call. Between the trimmed V and J ends, which lost 0 bases and 0 bases, there was a span of 6 bases. This CDR3 has 15 amino acids. CDR1 and CDR2 from the germline V gene are ENHRY and SYGVKD. Here the CDR3 reads CAISESTSSGNTIYF. CDR3 nucleotides: TGTGCCATCAGTGAGTCGACGAGCTCTGGAAACACCATATATTTT.